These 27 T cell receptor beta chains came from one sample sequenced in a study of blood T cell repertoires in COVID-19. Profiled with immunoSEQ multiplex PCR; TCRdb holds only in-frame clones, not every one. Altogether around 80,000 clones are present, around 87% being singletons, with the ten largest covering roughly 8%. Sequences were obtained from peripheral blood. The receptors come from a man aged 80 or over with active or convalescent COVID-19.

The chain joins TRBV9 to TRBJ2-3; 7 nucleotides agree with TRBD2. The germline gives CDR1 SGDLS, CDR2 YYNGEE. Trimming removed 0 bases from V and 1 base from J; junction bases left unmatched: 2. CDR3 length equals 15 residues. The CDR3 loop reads CASSVVAGGTDTQYF. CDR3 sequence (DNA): TGTGCCAGCAGCGTAGTCGCGGGGGGCACAGATACGCAGTATTTT.

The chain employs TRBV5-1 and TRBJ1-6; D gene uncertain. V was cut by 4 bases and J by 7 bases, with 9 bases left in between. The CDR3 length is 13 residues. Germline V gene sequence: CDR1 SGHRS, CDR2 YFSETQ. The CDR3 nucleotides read TGCGCCAGCAGCCCCCGACTAAATTCACCCCTCCACTTT. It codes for CASSPRLNSPLHF.

For the CDR3, the DNA is TGTGCCAGCAGCGCGGGAACTAGCACCTACAATGAGCAGTTCTTC. This gives the protein CASSAGTSTYNEQFF. The chain uses TRBV5-5 and TRBJ2-1, with a possible D match to TRBD2 (6 bases). The CDR3 length is 15 residues. Germline CDR1 SGHKS, CDR2 YYEKEE (reference sequence). Trimming took off 4 bases at V and 2 bases at J, with 13 bases between the two ends.

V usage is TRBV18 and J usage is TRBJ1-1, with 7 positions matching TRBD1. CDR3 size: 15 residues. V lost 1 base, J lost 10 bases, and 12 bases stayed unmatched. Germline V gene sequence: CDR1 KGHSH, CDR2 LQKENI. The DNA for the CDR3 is TGTGCCAGCTCACCACTCTCAGCGCAGGGGGGTGTAGCTTTCTTT. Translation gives CASSPLSAQGGVAFF.

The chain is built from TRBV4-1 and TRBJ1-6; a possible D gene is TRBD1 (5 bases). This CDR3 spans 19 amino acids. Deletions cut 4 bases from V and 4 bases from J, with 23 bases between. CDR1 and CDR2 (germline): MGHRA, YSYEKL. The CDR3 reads CASSLEGPPTTVYNSPLHF. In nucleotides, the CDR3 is TGCGCCAGCAGCCTAGAAGGACCCCCGACGACAGTTTATAATTCACCCCTCCACTTT.

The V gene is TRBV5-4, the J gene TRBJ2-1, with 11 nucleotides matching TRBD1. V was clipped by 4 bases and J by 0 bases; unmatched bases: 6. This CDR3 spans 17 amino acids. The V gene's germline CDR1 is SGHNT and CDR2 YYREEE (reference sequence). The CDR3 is CASSNRDRGSSYNEQFF. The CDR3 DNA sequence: TGTGCCAGCAGCAACCGGGACAGGGGGAGCTCCTACAATGAGCAGTTCTTC.

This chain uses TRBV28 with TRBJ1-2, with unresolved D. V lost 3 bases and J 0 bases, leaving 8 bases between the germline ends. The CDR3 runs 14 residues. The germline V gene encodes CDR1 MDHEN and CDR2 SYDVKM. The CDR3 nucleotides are TGTGCCAGCAGTTTGGGGAGAGCTAACTATGGCTACACCTTC. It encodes CASSLGRANYGYTF.

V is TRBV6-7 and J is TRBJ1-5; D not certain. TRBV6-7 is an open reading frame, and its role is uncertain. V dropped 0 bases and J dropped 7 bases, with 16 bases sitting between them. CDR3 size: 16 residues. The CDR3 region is CASSYSIPNSWQPQHF. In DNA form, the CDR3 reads TGTGCCAGCAGTTACTCGATCCCCAACAGTTGGCAGCCCCAGCATTTT.

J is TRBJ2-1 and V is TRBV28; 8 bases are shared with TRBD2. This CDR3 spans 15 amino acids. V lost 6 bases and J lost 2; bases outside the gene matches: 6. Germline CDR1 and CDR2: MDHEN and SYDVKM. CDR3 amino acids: CASSIAGSTYNEQFF. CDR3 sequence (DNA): TGTGCCAGCAGCATAGCGGGATCAACCTACAATGAGCAGTTCTTC.

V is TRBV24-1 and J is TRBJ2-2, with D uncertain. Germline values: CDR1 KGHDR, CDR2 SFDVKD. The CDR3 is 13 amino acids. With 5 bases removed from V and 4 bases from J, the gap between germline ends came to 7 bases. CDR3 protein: CATSGTSTGELFF. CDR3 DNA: TGTGCCACCAGTGGAACCAGCACCGGGGAGCTGTTTTTT.

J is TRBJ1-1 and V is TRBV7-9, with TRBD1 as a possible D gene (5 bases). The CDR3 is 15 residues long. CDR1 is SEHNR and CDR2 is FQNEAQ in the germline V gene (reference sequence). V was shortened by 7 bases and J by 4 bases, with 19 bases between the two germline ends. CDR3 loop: CASTLGVGGGTEAFF. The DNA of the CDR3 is TGTGCCAGCACCCTCGGGGTCGGCGGGGGCACTGAAGCTTTCTTT.

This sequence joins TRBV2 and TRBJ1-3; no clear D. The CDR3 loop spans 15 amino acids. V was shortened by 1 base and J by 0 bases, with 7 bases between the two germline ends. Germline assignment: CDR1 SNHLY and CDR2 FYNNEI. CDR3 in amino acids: CASSEEDYSGNTIYF. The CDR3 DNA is TGTGCCAGCAGTGAAGAGGACTACTCTGGAAACACCATATATTTT.

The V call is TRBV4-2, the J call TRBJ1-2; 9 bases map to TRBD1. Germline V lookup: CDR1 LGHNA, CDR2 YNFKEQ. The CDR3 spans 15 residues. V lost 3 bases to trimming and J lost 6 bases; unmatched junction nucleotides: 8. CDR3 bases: TGTGCCAGCAGCCAGGGGACAGGGAGGGGGCATGGCTACACCTTC. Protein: CASSQGTGRGHGYTF.

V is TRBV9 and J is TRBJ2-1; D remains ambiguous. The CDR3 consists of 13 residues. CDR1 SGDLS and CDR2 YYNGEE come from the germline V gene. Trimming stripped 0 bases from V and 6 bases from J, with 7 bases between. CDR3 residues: CASSVGLPNEQFF. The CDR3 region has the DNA TGTGCCAGCAGCGTAGGACTCCCCAATGAGCAGTTCTTC.

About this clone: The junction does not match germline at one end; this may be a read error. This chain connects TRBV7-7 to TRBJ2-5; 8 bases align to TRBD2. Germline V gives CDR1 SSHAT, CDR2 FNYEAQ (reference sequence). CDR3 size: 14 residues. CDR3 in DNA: TGTGCTAGCAGCGCCACCGGGGGGGGAGAGACCCAGTACTTC. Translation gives CASSATGGGETQYF.

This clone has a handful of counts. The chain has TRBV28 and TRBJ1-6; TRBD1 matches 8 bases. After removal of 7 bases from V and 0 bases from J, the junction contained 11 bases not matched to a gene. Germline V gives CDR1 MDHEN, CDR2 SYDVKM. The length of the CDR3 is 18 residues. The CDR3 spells CASKIETGVSSYNSPLHF. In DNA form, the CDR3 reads TGTGCCAGCAAGATTGAGACAGGGGTGAGCTCCTATAATTCACCCCTCCACTTT. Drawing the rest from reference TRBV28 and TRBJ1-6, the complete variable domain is DVKVTQSSRYLVKRTGEKVFLECVQDMDHENMFWYRQDPGLGLRLIYFSYDVKMKEKGDIPEGYSVSREKKERFSLILESASTNQTSMYLCASKIETGVSSYNSPLHFGNGTRLTVT.

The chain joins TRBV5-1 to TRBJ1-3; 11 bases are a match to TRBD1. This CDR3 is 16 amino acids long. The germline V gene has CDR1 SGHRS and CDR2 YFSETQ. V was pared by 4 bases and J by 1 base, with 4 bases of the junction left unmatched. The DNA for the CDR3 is TGCGCCAGCAGCCATGGGACAGGGGGATCTGGAAACACCATATATTTT. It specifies CASSHGTGGSGNTIYF. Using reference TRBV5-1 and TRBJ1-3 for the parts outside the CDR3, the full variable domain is KAGVTQTPRYLIKTRGQQVTLSCSPISGHRSVSWYQQTPGQGLQFLFEYFSETQRNKGNFPGRFSGRQFSNSRSEMNVSTLELGDSALYLCASSHGTGGSGNTIYFGEGSWLTVV.

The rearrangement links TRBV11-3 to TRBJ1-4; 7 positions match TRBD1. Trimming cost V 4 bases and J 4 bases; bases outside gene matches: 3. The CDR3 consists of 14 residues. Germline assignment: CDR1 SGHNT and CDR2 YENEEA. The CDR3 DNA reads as TGTGCCAGCAGCTGGGACAGTTATAATGAAAAACTGTTTTTT. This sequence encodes CASSWDSYNEKLFF.

CDR3 DNA sequence: TGTGCCAGCAGTTCCGGGACAGCTAACACCGGGGAGCTGTTTTTT. Amino acid sequence: CASSSGTANTGELFF. J is TRBJ2-2 and V is TRBV13; 7 bases line up with TRBD1. Per the germline V gene, CDR1 is PRHDT and CDR2 is FYEKMQ (reference sequence). The CDR3 sequence is 15 residues long. The V segment lost 6 bases and the J segment 2 bases; nucleotides outside the gene matches: 6.

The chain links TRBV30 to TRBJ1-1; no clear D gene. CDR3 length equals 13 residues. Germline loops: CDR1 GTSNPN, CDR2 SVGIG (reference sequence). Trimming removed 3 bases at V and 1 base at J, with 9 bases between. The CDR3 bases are TGTGCCTGGAGGGTTTCGGGGAACACTGAAGCTTTCTTT. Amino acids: CAWRVSGNTEAFF.

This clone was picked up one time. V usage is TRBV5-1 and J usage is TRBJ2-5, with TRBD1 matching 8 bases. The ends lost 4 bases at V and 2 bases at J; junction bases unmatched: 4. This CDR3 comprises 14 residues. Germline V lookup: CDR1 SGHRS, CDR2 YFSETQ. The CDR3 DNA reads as TGCGCCAGCAGCAACGGACAGGGTCAAGAGACCCAGTACTTC. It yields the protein CASSNGQGQETQYF.

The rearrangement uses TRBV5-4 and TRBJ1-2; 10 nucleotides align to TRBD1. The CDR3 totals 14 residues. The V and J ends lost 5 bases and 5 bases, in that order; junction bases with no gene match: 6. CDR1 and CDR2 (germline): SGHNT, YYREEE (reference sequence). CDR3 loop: CASRGDRGDYGYTF. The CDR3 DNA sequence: TGTGCCAGCAGGGGGGACAGGGGTGATTATGGCTACACCTTC.

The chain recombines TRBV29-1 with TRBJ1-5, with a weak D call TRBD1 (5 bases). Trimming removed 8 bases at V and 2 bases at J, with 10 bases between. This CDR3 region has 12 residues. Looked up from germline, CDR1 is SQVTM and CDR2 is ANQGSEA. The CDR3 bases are TGCAGCTGCAGGGCCGGCAATCAGCCCCAGCATTTT. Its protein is CSCRAGNQPQHF.

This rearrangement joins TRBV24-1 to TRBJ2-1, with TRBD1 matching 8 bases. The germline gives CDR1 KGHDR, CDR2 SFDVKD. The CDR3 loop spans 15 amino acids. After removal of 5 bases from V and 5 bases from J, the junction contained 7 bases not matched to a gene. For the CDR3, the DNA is TGTGCCACCAGTGCCCGGGACAGGCCAAACAATGAGCAGTTCTTC. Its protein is CATSARDRPNNEQFF.

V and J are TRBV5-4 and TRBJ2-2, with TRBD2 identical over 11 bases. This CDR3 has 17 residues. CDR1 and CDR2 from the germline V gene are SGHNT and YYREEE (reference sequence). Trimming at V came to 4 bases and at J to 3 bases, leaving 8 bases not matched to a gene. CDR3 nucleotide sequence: TGTGCCAGCAGCCTGCCTAGCGGGGGGATGTACACCGGGGAGCTGTTTTTT. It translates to CASSLPSGGMYTGELFF.

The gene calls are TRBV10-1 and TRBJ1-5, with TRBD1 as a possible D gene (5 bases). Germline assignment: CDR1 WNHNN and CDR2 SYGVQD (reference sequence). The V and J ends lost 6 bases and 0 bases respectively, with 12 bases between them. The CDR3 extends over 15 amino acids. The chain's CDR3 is CASRNRFPSNQPQHF. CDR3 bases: TGCGCCAGCAGAAACAGGTTCCCTAGCAATCAGCCCCAGCATTTT.

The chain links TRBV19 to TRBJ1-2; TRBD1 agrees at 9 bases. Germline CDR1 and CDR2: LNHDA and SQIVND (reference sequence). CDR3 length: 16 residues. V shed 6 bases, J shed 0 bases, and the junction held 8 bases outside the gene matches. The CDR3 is CASSPPRTGANYGYTF. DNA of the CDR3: TGTGCCAGTAGCCCCCCGCGGACAGGGGCTAACTATGGCTACACCTTC.